This T cell receptor beta chain was recorded in a study of T cells in localized non-small cell lung cancer. General study points: Owing to sequencing of a solitary tumor region, heterogeneity cannot be discounted. Higher blood T cell density tracked longer overall survival. Median detection of top 100 tumor clones in adjacent lung was around 59 clones. Uninvolved adjacent lung showed higher T cell clonality than tumor.

CDR3 size: 15 residues. Trimming removed 0 bases at V and 3 bases at J, with 9 bases between. Looked up from germline, CDR1 is LGHNA and CDR2 is YSLEER. Clones were sequenced by immunoSEQ multiplex PCR, and TCRdb holds only the in-frame ones, with some missing. The sample shows tens of thousands of clones, around 90% of them seen only once. This clone has a single count. Its antigen is undetermined. V gene TRBV4-3 combines with J gene TRBJ1-5, with D uncertain. The TCR was taken from a man aged 40-75 years with stage I squamous cell lung carcinoma. The material was peripheral blood, obtained before any cancer treatment. DNA of the CDR3: TGCGCCAGCAGCCAAGACATCCTGTACAATCAGCCCCAGCATTTT. Protein product: CASSQDILYNQPQHF.